These 2 T cell receptor beta chains originate from one sample sequenced in a study of T cell responses to AZD1222 COVID-19 vaccine. TCRdb's copy holds only in-frame clones and misses some; the assay was immunoSEQ multiplex PCR. The sample includes some 110,000 clones, 82% seen only once; the top ten take more than 4.5%. This sample comprised peripheral blood, obtained on day 0 of AZD1222 vaccination. These receptors all come from an adult in good health.

V is TRBV6-5 and J is TRBJ1-4, with TRBD1 as a possible D gene (5 bases). The germline gives CDR1 MNHEY, CDR2 SVGAGI. Trimming pared 6 bases from V and 0 bases from J, leaving 11 bases between. The CDR3 totals 15 residues. CDR3 in amino acids: CASRGRGTTNEKLFF. DNA for the CDR3: TGTGCCAGCAGGGGTCGGGGGACAACTAATGAAAAACTGTTTTTT.

The V and J genes are TRBV2 and TRBJ1-2; a possible D gene is TRBD1 (6 bases). Trimming removed 7 bases from V and 5 bases from J, with 17 bases in between. CDR3 size: 14 residues. Germline values: CDR1 SNHLY, CDR2 FYNNEI. The CDR3 sequence is CASTGRGGEYGYTF. CDR3 DNA sequence: TGTGCCAGCACCGGGAGGGGGGGCGAGTATGGCTACACCTTC.